This T cell receptor beta chain was observed in a study of blood T cell repertoires in COVID-19 (dated by TCRdb to between 2020 and 2021). Regarding the research as a whole: Collaborator samples came from the United States, Italy and Spain and covered acute and convalescent phases of COVID-19. The sample metadata nearly always contained a de-identified subject ID, COVID-19 status, age in years and sex. Samples came from the ongoing ImmuneRACE study (first 160 participants) plus 1,254 subjects from 6 global collaborators. The repertoires were released in a freely available public database meant as a resource for research on the immune response to SARS-CoV-2. Where available, HLA class I and class II types were taken from metadata supplied by the sample provider and were not determined by assay-based typing. The material from the prospective study consisted of cDNA or gDNA derived from T cells, B-cell-depleted T cells, or PBMCs. The dataset comprised deeply sampled blood TCRbeta repertoires from subjects exposed to, actively infected with, or recovered from COVID-19.

The collaborating institutions used their own protocols to collect whole blood in K2EDTA tubes. For TCRbeta analysis, collaborators shipped samples in one of three forms: frozen whole blood, isolated PBMCs, or DNA extracted from either of those sample types. General study outcomes and caveats: The amount of clinical and demographic metadata varied by source and participant and was provided uncurated.

The immunoSEQ Assay, a bias-controlled multiplex PCR, was used to amplify TCRbeta CDR3 regions from genomic DNA. In the authors' own workflow: Within the assay, amplification of reference gene primers was used to estimate how many nucleated cells each sample contained. To quantify the absolute abundance of each unique TCRbeta CDR3 rearrangement, sequence reads were collapsed and filtered. For each sample, productive Simpson clonality was calculated as the square root of Simpson's diversity index over productive rearrangements. Drawn from immuneACCESS, this table holds only the in-frame rearrangements with V and J called that TCRdb kept. Clones are partly lost; checked studies trace under half to an unresolved V gene and leave the rest unexplained. Clone size and the V and J calls come from that table; the DNA yielded D and trimming. The sample yields 57,000 or so clones; 76% were counted once. Of the sample, approximately 20% is held by the ten largest clones.

V loses 5 bases at its end and J loses 2 bases; junction bases beyond the gene matches: 6. CDR1 SGHAT and CDR2 FQNNGV are derived from the germline V gene. The CDR3 spans 14 residues, from the cysteine through the phenylalanine. The only DNA kept is the CDR3, 42 bases in frame from the first base. A remark on this clone: No antigen is known for it. It has no much larger one-base neighbor in the sample; base qualities were not kept.

The sequence came from a man over 45 with active or convalescent COVID-19. Sequences were obtained from peripheral blood. The sequence is built from TRBV11-2 and TRBJ2-7, with TRBD1 identical over 7 junction bases. The nucleotide sequence reads as follows: TGTGCCAGCAGCCATGGGACAGTCCCCTACGAGCAGTACTTC. This codes for CASSHGTVPYEQYF.